This entry lists 14 T cell receptor beta chains sequenced from one sample in a study of regulatory T cells in long-lasting Graves disease. Combining iRepertoire HTBI primers with Arm-PCR of CDR3 regions, the authors built TCR beta libraries. A single record per CDR3 protein comes from TCRdb applying MiXCR to the multiplex PCR reads. This table holds some 230,000 distinct CDR3 sequences, around 18% found once. The time point was: newly diagnosed GD, antithyroid drugs for less than 3 months. Extracted PBMC RNA gave rise to the TCR library. The sequences come from peripheral blood mononuclear cells (PBMCs), collected at new diagnosis, from a patient treated with antithyroid drugs. The source of these receptors is a female donor with Graves disease.

In this sample, this clonotype turned up many times. The chain links TRBV11-3 to TRBJ2-3; D uncertain. Germline V gene data show CDR1 as SGHNT and CDR2 as YENEEA. CDR3 size: 16 residues. V lost 1 base and J 6 bases, leaving 17 bases between the germline ends. CDR3 loop: CASSLAPNLDGDTQYF. CDR3 nucleotides: TGTGCCAGCAGCTTAGCACCCAACTTGGATGGGGATACGCAGTATTTT. Based on the CDR3 plus reference TRBV11-3 and TRBJ2-3, the full variable domain is EAGVVQSPRYKIIEKKQPVAFWCNPISGHNTLYWYLQNLGQGPELLIRYENEEAVDDSQLPKDRFSAERLKGVDSTLKIQPAELGDSAVYLCASSLAPNLDGDTQYFGPGTRLTVL.

A single count supports this clonotype. The rearrangement links TRBV6-1 to TRBJ2-7, with a possible D match to TRBD2 (6 bases). V was trimmed by 6 bases and J by 4 bases, leaving 19 bases between them. CDR3 length equals 15 residues. Germline CDR1 is MNHNS and CDR2 is SASEGT. The CDR3 reads CASRDPGLALYEQYF. The CDR3 DNA is TGTGCCAGCAGGGATCCGGGACTTGCTCTATACGAGCAGTACTTC.

The sample holds a few counts of this clonotype. DNA for the CDR3: TGCAGTGCGCGTGGGGACCGGGGTTACAATGAGCAGTTCTTC. It yields the protein CSARGDRGYNEQFF. The genes are TRBV20-1 and TRBJ2-1; D tentatively reads TRBD1 or TRBD2 (5 bases each). This CDR3 has 14 amino acids. V dropped 6 bases and J dropped 4 bases, with 16 bases sitting between them. Germline assignment: CDR1 DFQATT and CDR2 SNEGSKA (reference sequence).

This clonotype came up many times. The chain links TRBV12-3 or TRBV12-4 to TRBJ1-1; no reliable D call. This CDR3 region has 12 residues. V shed 5 bases and J shed 5 bases, with 9 bases lying between them. The CDR3 nucleotides read TGTGCCAGCAGTGGCGGGTGGACTGAAGCTTTCTTT. Its translation: CASSGGWTEAFF.

This clonotype was observed many times. This chain joins TRBV5-1 and TRBJ1-1, with 7 positions matching TRBD1. CDR1 is SGHRS, CDR2 YFSETQ, per germline. This CDR3 spans 15 amino acids. Germline trimming cut 3 bases from V and 0 bases from J; bases unmatched to any gene: 5. This chain's CDR3 is CASSWIGGMNTEAFF. The CDR3 nucleotides read TGCGCCAGCAGCTGGATAGGGGGCATGAACACTGAAGCTTTCTTT. The full variable domain, in which reference TRBV5-1 and TRBJ1-1 provide the parts outside the CDR3, is KAGVTQTPRYLIKTRGQQVTLSCSPISGHRSVSWYQQTPGQGLQFLFEYFSETQRNKGNFPGRFSGRQFSNSRSEMNVSTLELGDSALYLCASSWIGGMNTEAFFGQGTRLTVV.

In this sample, this clonotype turned up many times. The chain has TRBV27 and TRBJ1-1; D uncertain. This CDR3 region has 13 residues. Germline lookup yields CDR1 MNHEY and CDR2 SMNVEV (reference sequence). V gave up 4 bases and J gave up 7 bases, with 13 bases separating them. The CDR3 loop is CASSWAGYSEAFF. CDR3 sequence (DNA): TGTGCCAGCAGTTGGGCGGGGTACAGTGAAGCTTTCTTT.

On this clonotype itself: It may be a read error: a sequence one base away is much more abundant. The chain combines TRBV18 with TRBJ1-3; the D is unclear. CDR1 KGHSH and CDR2 LQKENI come from the germline V gene. This CDR3 contains 17 residues. Written as DNA, the CDR3 is TGTGCCAGCTCACCGCCTGTAGGCGGCCGCTCTGGAAACATCATATATTTT. This codes for CASSPPVGGRSGNIIYF.

This clonotype was seen many times. J is TRBJ2-5 and V is TRBV18, with a tentative D call TRBD1 (6 bases). Looked up from germline, CDR1 is KGHSH and CDR2 is LQKENI. Trimming cost V 2 bases and J 2 bases, with 12 bases left between them. The CDR3 runs to 15 residues. Written as DNA, the CDR3 is TGTGCCAGCTCACCATTGGACAGAACGCAAGAGACCCAGTACTTC. This sequence encodes CASSPLDRTQETQYF.

This chain uses TRBV5-1 with TRBJ2-2; 7 bases match TRBD1. Germline V gene data show CDR1 as SGHRS and CDR2 as YFSETQ. V lost 9 bases to trimming and J lost 1 base; unmatched junction nucleotides: 3. The CDR3 spans 13 residues. CDR3 region: CATRQGNTGELFF. DNA for the CDR3: TGCGCCACCCGACAGGGGAACACCGGGGAGCTGTTTTTT.

This clonotype was observed at least ten times. The rearrangement links TRBV11-1 to TRBJ2-2; 9 bases align to TRBD1. The CDR3 totals 16 residues. The V segment lost 4 bases and the J segment 3 bases; nucleotides outside the gene matches: 6. Germline CDR1 and CDR2: SGHAT and FQDESV (reference sequence). CDR3: CASSSYRGRDTGELFF. The CDR3 DNA follows: TGTGCCAGCAGCTCTTACAGGGGGCGCGACACCGGGGAGCTGTTTTTT.

The rearrangement links TRBV19 to TRBJ1-4, with a tentative D call TRBD1 (6 bases). The CDR3 length is 14 residues. Trimming removed 7 bases at V and 6 bases at J, with 15 bases between. CDR1 is LNHDA and CDR2 is SQIVND in the germline V gene (reference sequence). Here the CDR3 reads CASKAGGRDEKLFF. CDR3 coding DNA: TGTGCCAGTAAGGCGGGGGGGCGCGATGAAAAACTGTTTTTT. Full variable domain (rest looked up from reference TRBV19 and TRBJ1-4): DGGITQSPKYLFRKEGQNVTLSCEQNLNHDAMYWYRQDPGQGLRLIYYSQIVNDFQKGDIAEGYSVSREKKESFPLTVTSAQKNPTAFYLCASKAGGRDEKLFFGSGTQLSVL.

This clonotype occurred a few times. The conserved phenylalanine or tryptophan is not found at the CDR3 terminus, so this likely reflects a read error. J is TRBJ1-5 and V is TRBV18; TRBD1 aligns across 8 bases. This CDR3 comprises 15 residues. CDR1 KGHSH and CDR2 LQKENI come from the germline V gene. V dropped 2 bases and J dropped 6; count of bases not matched to a gene: 6. CDR3 nucleotides: TGTGCCAGCTCACCAGGGACAGGCGGCGGTCAGCCCCAGCATGTT. This translates into CASSPGTGGGQPQHV.

This clonotype was observed at least ten times. The J gene is TRBJ1-4, the V gene TRBV20-1, with 12 bases that match TRBD1. V gave up 5 bases and J gave up 7 bases; unmatched junction bases: 11. Germline assignment: CDR1 DFQATT and CDR2 SNEGSKA (reference sequence). CDR3 size: 16 residues. The DNA for the CDR3 is TGCAGTGCTCCCCGGGACAGGGGGCAGAAGGGTGAAAAACTGTTTTTT. It translates to CSAPRDRGQKGEKLFF.

This clonotype was detected ten times or more. The chain joins TRBV18 to TRBJ2-3; 7 bases are shared with TRBD1. The trim removed 4 bases at V and 6 bases at J, leaving 7 bases unmatched. Germline lookup yields CDR1 KGHSH and CDR2 LQKENI. CDR3 length: 14 residues. Here the CDR3 reads CASSQYRGSDTQYF. CDR3 DNA: TGTGCCAGCTCACAATACAGGGGTTCGGATACGCAGTATTTT. The whole variable domain, filled in from reference TRBV18 and TRBJ2-3, reads NAGVMQNPRHLVRRRGQEARLRCSPMKGHSHVYWYRQLPEEGLKFMVYLQKENIIDESGMPKERFSAEFPKEGPSILRIQQVVRGDSAAYFCASSQYRGSDTQYFGPGTRLTVL.